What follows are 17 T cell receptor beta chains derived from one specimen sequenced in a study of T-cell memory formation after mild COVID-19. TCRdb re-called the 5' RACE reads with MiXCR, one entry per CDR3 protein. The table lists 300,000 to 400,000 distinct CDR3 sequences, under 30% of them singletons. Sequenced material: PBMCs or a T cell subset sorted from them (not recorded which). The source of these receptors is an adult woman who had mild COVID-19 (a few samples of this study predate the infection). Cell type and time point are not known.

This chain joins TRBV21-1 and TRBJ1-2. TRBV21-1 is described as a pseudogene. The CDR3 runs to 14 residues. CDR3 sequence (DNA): TGTGCCAGCAGCCCCGGGAGGGATAGCTATGGCTACACCTTC. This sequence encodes CASSPGRDSYGYTF.

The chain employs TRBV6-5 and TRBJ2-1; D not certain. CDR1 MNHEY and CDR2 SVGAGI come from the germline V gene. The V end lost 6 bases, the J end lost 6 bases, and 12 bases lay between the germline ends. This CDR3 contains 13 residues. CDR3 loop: CASSHGRLNEQFF. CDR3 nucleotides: TGTGCCAGCAGCCACGGACGGCTCAATGAGCAGTTCTTC.

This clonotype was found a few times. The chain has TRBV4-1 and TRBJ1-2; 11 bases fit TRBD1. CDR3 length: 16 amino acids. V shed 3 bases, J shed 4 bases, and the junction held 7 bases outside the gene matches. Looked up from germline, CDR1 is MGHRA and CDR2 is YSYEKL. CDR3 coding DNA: TGCGCCAGCAGCCAGCCGGGACAGGGGGTTCTCTATGGCTACACCTTC. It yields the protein CASSQPGQGVLYGYTF.

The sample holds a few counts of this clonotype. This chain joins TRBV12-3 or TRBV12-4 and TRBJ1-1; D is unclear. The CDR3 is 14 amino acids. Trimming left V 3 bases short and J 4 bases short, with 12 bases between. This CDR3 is CASSFGVKGTEAFF. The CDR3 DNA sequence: TGTGCCAGCAGTTTCGGGGTGAAGGGCACTGAAGCTTTCTTT.

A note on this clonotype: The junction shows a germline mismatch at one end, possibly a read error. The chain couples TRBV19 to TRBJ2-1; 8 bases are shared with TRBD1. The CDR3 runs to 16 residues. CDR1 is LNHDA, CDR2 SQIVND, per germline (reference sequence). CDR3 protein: CASSPHTGQDKFQYYF. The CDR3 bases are TGTGCCAGTAGTCCTCACACGGGACAGGACAAATTCCAATACTACTTC.

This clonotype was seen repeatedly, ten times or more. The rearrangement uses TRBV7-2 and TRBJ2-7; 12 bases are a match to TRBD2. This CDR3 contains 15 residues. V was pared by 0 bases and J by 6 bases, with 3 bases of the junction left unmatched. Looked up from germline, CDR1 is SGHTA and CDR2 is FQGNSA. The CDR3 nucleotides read TGTGCCAGCAGCTTAGCCGCTAGCGGGAGGGGCGAGCAGTACTTC. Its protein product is CASSLAASGRGEQYF.

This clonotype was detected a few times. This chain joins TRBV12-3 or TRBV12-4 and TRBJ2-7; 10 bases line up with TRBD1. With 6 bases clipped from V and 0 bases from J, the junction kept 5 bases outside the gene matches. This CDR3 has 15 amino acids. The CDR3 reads CASRRTGGGSYEQYF. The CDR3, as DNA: TGTGCCAGCAGGAGGACAGGGGGAGGCTCCTACGAGCAGTACTTC.

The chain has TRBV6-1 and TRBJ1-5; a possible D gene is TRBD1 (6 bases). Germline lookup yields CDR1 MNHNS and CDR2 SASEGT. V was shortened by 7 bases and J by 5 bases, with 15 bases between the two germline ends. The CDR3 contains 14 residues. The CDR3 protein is CASTTDRNYQPQHF. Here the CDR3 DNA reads TGTGCCAGCACTACCGACAGGAACTATCAGCCCCAGCATTTT.

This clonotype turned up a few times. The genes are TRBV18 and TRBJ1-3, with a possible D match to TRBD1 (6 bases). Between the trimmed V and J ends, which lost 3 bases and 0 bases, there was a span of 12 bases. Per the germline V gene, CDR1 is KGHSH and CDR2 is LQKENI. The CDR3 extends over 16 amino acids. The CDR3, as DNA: TGTGCCAGCTCACCGACCGCGGACAGCTCTGGAAACACCATATATTTT. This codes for CASSPTADSSGNTIYF. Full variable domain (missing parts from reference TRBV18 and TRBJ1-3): NAGVMQNPRHLVRRRGQEARLRCSPMKGHSHVYWYRQLPEEGLKFMVYLQKENIIDESGMPKERFSAEFPKEGPSILRIQQVVRGDSAAYFCASSPTADSSGNTIYFGEGSWLTVV.

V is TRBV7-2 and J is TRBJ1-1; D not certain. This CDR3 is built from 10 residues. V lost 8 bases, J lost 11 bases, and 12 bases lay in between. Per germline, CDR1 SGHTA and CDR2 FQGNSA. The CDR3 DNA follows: TGTGCCAGCGGGCGGTTGGGGGCTTTCTTT. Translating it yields CASGRLGAFF.

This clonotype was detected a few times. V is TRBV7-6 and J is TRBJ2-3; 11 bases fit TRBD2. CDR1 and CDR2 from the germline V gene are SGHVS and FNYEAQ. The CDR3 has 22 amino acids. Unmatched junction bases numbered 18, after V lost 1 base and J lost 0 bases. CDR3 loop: CASSLEEPSPNRLAGSTDTQYF. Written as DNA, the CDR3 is TGTGCCAGCAGCTTAGAGGAGCCGTCACCGAACAGACTAGCGGGGAGCACAGATACGCAGTATTTT.

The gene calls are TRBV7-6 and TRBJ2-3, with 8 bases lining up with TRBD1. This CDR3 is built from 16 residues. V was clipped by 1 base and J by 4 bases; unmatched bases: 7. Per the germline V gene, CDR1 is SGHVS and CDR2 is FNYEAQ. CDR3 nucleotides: TGTGCCAGCAGCTTAGTGTCCAGGGGGCAATCAGATACGCAGTATTTT. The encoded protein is CASSLVSRGQSDTQYF.

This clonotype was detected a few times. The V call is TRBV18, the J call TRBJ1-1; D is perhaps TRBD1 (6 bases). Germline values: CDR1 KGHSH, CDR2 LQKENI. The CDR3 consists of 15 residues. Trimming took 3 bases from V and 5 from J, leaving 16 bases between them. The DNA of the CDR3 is TGTGCCAGCTCACCGGAAGGAGCAAGGGGGACTGAAGCTTTCTTT. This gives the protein CASSPEGARGTEAFF.

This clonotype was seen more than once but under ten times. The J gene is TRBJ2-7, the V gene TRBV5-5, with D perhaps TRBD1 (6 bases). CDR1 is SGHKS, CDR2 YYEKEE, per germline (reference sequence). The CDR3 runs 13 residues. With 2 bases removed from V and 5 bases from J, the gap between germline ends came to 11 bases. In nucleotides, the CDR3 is TGTGCCAGCAGCTTCACAGGGACGGACGAGCAGTACTTC. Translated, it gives CASSFTGTDEQYF. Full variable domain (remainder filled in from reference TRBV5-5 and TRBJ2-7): DAGVTQSPTHLIKTRGQQVTLRCSPISGHKSVSWYQQVLGQGPQFIFQYYEKEERGRGNFPDRFSARQFPNYSSELNVNALLLGDSALYLCASSFTGTDEQYFGPGTRLTVT.

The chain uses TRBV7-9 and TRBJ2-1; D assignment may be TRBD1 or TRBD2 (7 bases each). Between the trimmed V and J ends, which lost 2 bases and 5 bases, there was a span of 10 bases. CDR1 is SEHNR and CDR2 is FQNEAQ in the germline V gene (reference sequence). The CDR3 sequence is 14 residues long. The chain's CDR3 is CASSLQGGHNEQFF. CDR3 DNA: TGTGCCAGCAGCTTACAGGGGGGGCACAATGAGCAGTTCTTC.

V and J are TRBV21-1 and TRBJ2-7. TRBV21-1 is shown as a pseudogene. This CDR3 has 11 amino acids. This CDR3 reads CASSNCDEQYF. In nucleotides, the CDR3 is TGTGCCAGCAGCAACTGCGACGAGCAGTACTTC.

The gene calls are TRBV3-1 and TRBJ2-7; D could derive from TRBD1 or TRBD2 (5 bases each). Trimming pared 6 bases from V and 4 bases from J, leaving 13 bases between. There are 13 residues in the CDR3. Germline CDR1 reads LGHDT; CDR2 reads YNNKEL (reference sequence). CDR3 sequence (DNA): TGTGCCAGCAGTTGGGGACGGATTTACGAGCAGTACTTC. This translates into CASSWGRIYEQYF.